This T cell receptor beta chain derives from a study of T cell changes during pregnancy in multiple sclerosis. Only in-frame clones appear in the TCRdb table, and some are missing; sequencing was by immunoSEQ multiplex PCR. The sample includes 58,000 or so clones, over 75% seen only once; the top ten take approximately 2%. This CDR3 is 15 amino acids long. V shed 6 bases, J shed 1 base, and the junction held 7 bases outside the gene matches. CDR1 and CDR2 from the germline V gene are MNHEY and SVGAGI. This receptor was taken from a female donor with multiple sclerosis, enrolled in a pregnancy study. This material consisted of peripheral blood, taken after pregnancy. The chain joins TRBV6-5 to TRBJ1-1, with 8 bases lining up with TRBD1. This CDR3 reads CASRTLGQGNTEAFF. The CDR3 DNA sequence: TGTGCCAGCAGAACACTCGGACAGGGGAACACTGAAGCTTTCTTT.